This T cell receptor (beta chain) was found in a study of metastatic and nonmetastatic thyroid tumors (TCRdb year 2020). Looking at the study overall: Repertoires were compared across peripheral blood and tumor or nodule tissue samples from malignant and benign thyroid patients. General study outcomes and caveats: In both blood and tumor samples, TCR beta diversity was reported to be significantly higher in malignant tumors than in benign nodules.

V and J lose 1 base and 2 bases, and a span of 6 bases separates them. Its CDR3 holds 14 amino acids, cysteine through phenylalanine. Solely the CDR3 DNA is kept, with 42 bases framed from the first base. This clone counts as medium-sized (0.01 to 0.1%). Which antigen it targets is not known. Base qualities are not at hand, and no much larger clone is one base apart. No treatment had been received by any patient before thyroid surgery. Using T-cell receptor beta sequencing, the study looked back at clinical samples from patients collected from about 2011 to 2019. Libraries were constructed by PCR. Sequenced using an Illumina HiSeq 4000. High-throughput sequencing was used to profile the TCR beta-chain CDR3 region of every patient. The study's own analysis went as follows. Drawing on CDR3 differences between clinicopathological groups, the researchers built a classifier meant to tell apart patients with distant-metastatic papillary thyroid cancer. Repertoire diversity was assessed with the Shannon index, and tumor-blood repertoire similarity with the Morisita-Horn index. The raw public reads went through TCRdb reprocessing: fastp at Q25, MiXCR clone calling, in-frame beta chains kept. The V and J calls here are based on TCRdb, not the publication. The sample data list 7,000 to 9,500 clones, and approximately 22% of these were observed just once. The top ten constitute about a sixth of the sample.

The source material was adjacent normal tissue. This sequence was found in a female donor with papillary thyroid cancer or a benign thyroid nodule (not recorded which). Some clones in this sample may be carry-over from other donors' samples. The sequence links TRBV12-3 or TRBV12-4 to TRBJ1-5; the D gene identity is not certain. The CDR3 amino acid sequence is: CASSLENRNQPQHF. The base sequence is TGTGCCAGCAGTTTAGAGAATCGCAATCAGCCCCAGCATTTT.